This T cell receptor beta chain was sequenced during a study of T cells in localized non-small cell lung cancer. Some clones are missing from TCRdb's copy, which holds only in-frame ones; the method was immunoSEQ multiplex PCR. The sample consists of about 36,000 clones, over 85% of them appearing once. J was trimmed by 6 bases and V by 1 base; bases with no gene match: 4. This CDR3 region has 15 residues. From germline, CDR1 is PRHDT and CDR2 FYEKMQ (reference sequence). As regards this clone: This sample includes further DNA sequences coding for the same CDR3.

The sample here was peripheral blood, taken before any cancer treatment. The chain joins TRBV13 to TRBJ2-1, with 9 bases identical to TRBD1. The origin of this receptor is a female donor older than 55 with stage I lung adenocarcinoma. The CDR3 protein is CASSLEGTGSNEQFF. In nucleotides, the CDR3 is TGTGCCAGCAGCTTAGAAGGGACAGGGTCCAATGAGCAGTTCTTC.